This T cell receptor beta chain was identified during a study of CD8+ T cells in alopecia areata. Study-wide context: It was oral tofacitinib, at 5 to 10 mg twice daily, that treated patients received.

Overall study findings and caveats: Scalp data also include sequences from resident alphabeta T cells of normal skin. Lesional scalp, notably in alopecia totalis/universalis, had clonality above that of normal scalp.

Sampling of alopecia areata patients yielded lesional scalp punch biopsies as well as peripheral blood. TCR sequencing used cDNA made by reverse transcription of extracted RNA. Sequenced by immunoSEQ multiplex PCR; TCRdb stores in-frame clones only, minus some. The sample carries 130,000 or so clones, more than 40% recorded once. Germline-derived CDR1 and CDR2 are KGHSH and LQKENI. The V segment lost 3 bases and the J segment 5 bases; nucleotides outside the gene matches: 7. The CDR3 covers 17 residues. The table lists this clone with a few counts. The antigen remains unidentified. The origin of this receptor is a human donor with alopecia areata. The sequencing here drew on CD8+ T cells sorted from blood, taken at week 0. The genes are TRBV18 and TRBJ2-2, with 12 bases fitting TRBD1. Here the CDR3 reads CASSPPGQGAWTGELFF. The CDR3 DNA reads TGTGCCAGCTCACCGCCGGGACAGGGGGCGTGGACCGGGGAGCTGTTTTTT.